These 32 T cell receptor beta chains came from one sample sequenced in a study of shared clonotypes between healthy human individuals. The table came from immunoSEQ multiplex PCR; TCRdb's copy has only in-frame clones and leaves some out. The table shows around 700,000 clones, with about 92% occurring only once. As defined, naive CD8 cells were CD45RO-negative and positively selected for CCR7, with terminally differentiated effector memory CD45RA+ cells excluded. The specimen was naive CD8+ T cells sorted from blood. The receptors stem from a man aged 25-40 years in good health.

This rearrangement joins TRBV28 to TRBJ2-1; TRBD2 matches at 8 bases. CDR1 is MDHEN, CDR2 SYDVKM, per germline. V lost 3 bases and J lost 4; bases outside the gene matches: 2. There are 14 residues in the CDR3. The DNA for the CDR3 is TGTGCCAGCAGTTTTTTAGCGGGGTACAATGAGCAGTTCTTC. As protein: CASSFLAGYNEQFF.

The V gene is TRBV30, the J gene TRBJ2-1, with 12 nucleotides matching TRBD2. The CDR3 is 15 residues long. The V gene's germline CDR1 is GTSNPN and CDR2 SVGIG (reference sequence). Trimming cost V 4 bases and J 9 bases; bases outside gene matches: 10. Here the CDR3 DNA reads TGTGCCTGGACCCTGTGGACTAGCGGGATAAGTGAGCAGTTCTTC. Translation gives CAWTLWTSGISEQFF.

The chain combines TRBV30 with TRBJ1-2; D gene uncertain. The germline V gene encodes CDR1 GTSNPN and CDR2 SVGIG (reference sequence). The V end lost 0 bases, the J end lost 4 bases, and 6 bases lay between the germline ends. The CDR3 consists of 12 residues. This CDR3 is CAWSVSSYGYTF. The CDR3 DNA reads TGTGCCTGGAGTGTTTCATCCTATGGCTACACCTTC.

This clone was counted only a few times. In DNA, the CDR3 is TGCGCCAGCAGTGAAAGGTCATTCGCTGAAGCTTTCTTT. It is translated as CASSERSFAEAFF. The genes are TRBV10-1 and TRBJ1-1; D gene unclear. Germline CDR1 reads WNHNN; CDR2 reads SYGVQD (reference sequence). V shed 3 bases and J shed 6 bases, with 11 bases lying between them. The length of the CDR3 is 13 residues.

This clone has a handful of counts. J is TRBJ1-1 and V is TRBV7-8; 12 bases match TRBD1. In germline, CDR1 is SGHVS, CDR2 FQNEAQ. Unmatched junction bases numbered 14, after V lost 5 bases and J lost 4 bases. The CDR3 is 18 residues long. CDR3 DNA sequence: TGTGCCAGCAGCGTCACTCCGGGACAGGGGGCCCGGTTCACTGAAGCTTTCTTT. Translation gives CASSVTPGQGARFTEAFF.

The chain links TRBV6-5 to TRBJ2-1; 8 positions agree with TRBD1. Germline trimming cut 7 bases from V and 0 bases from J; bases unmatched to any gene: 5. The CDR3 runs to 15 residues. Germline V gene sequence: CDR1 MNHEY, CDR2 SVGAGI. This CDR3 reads CASNPGGVSYNEQFF. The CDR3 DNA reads TGTGCCAGCAACCCAGGGGGCGTCTCCTACAATGAGCAGTTCTTC.

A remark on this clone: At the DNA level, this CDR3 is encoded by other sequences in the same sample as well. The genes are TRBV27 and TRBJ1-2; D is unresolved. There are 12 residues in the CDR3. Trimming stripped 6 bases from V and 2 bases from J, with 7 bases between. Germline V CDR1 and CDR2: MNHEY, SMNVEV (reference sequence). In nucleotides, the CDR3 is TGTGCCAGCAGCAACAAGAACTATGGCTACACCTTC. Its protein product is CASSNKNYGYTF.

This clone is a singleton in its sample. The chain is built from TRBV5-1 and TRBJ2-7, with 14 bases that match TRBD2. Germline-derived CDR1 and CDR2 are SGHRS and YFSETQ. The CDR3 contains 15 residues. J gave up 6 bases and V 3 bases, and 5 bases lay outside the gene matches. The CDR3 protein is CASSSGTSGRGEQYF. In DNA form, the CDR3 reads TGCGCCAGCAGCTCTGGGACTAGCGGGAGAGGCGAGCAGTACTTC.

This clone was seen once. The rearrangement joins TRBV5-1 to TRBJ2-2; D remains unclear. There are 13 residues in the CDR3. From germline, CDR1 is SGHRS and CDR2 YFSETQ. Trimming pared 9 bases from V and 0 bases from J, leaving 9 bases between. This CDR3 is CATSSSNTGELFF. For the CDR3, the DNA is TGCGCCACATCGAGTTCGAACACCGGGGAGCTGTTTTTT. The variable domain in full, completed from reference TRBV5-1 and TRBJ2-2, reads KAGVTQTPRYLIKTRGQQVTLSCSPISGHRSVSWYQQTPGQGLQFLFEYFSETQRNKGNFPGRFSGRQFSNSRSEMNVSTLELGDSALYLCATSSSNTGELFFGEGSRLTVL.

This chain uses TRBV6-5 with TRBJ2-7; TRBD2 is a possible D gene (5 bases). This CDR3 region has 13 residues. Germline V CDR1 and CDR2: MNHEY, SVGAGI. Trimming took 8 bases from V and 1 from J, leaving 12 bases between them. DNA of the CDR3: TGTGCCAGCGGGAACGGGATTTCCTACGAGCAGTACTTC. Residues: CASGNGISYEQYF.

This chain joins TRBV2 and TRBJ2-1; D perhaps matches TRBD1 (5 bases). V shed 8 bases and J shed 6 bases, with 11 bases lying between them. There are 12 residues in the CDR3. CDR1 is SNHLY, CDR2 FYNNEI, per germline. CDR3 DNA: TGTGCCAGCCCCTCTAGGGGCAATGAGCAGTTCTTC. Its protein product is CASPSRGNEQFF.

In DNA, the CDR3 is TGCGCCAGCAGCTATCCAGGGATATACAATGAGCAGTTCTTC. It yields the protein CASSYPGIYNEQFF. This chain uses TRBV4-1 with TRBJ2-1; tentative D call: TRBD1 (5 bases). Trimming left V 5 bases short and J 4 bases short, with 12 bases between. The germline V gene encodes CDR1 MGHRA and CDR2 YSYEKL. The CDR3 is 14 amino acids.

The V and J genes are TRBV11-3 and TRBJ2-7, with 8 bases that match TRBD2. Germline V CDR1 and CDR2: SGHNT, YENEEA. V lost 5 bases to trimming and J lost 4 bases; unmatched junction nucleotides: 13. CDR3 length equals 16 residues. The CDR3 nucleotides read TGTGCCAGCAGCGCCTATAGCAGCGGGAGCCCGTACGAGCAGTACTTC. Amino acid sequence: CASSAYSSGSPYEQYF. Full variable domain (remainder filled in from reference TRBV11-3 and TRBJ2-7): EAGVVQSPRYKIIEKKQPVAFWCNPISGHNTLYWYLQNLGQGPELLIRYENEEAVDDSQLPKDRFSAERLKGVDSTLKIQPAELGDSAVYLCASSAYSSGSPYEQYFGPGTRLTVT.

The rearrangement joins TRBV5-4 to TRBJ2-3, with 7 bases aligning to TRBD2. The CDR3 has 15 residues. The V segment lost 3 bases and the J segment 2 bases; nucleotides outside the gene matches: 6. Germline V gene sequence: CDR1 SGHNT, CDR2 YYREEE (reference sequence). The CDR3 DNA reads TGTGCCAGCAGCTCTAGCGGTTCTCCCACAGATACGCAGTATTTT. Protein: CASSSSGSPTDTQYF.

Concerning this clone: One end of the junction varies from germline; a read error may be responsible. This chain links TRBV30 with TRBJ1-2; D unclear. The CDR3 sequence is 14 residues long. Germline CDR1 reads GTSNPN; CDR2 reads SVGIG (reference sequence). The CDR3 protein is CAWSFAGASENRVF. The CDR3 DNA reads TGTGCCTGGAGTTTCGCAGGCGCGTCCGAGAATAGAGTCTTC.

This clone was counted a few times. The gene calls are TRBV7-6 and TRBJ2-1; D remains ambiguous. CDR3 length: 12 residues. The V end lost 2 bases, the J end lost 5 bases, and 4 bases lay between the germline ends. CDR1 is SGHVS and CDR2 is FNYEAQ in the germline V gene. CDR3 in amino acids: CASSLRHNEQFF. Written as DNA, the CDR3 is TGTGCCAGCAGCTTAAGACACAATGAGCAGTTCTTC.

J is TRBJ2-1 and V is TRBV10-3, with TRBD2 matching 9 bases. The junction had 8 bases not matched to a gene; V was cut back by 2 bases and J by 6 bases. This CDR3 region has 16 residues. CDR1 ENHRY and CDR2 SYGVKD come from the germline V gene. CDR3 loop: CAISEMAGGLVNEQFF. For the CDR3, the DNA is TGTGCCATCAGTGAGATGGCGGGAGGGCTGGTCAATGAGCAGTTCTTC.

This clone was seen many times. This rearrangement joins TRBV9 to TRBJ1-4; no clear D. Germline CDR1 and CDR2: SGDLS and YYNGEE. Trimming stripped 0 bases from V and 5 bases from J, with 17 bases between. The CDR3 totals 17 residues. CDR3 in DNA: TGTGCCAGCAGCGTAGGGGATTGGGGTTCTGAAAATGAAAAACTGTTTTTT. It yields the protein CASSVGDWGSENEKLFF.

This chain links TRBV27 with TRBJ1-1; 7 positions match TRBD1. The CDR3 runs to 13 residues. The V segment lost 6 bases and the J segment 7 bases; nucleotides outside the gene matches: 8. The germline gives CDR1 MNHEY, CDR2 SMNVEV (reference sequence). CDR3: CASSLTGDSEAFF. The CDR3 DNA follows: TGTGCCAGCAGCCTCACAGGGGATAGTGAAGCTTTCTTT.

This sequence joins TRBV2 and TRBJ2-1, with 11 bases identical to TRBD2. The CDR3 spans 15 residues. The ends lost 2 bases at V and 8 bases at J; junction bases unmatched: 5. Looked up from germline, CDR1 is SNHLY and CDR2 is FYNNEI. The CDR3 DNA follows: TGTGCCAGCAGTGAACTAGCGGGAGGTCGGGATGAGCAGTTCTTC. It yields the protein CASSELAGGRDEQFF.

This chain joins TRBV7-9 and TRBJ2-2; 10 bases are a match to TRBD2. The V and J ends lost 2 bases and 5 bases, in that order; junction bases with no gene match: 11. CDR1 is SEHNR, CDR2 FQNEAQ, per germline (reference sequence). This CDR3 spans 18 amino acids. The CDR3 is CASSLYLAGALVTGELFF. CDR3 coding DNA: TGTGCCAGCAGCTTATACCTAGCGGGGGCCCTAGTAACCGGGGAGCTGTTTTTT.

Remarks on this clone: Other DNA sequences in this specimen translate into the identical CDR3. The CDR3 reads CASSLSPSTEAFF. The CDR3 nucleotides read TGTGCCAGCAGTTTATCCCCCTCCACTGAAGCTTTCTTT. The rearrangement links TRBV27 to TRBJ1-1; no definite D call. The CDR3 spans 13 residues. The germline CDR1 and CDR2 sequences are MNHEY and SMNVEV (reference sequence). V was pared by 0 bases and J by 4 bases, with 6 bases between.

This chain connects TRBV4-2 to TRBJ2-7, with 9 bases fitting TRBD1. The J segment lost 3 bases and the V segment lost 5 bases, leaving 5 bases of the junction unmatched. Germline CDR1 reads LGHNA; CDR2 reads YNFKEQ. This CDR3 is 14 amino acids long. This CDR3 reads CASSLRQGDYEQYF. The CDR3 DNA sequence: TGTGCCAGCAGCTTGAGACAGGGGGACTACGAGCAGTACTTC.

CDR3 loop: CASSPPGSSYEQYF. The CDR3 DNA reads as TGCGCCAGCAGCCCTCCGGGGAGCTCCTACGAGCAGTACTTC. The V gene is TRBV4-1, the J gene TRBJ2-7; possible D gene TRBD2, 5 bases. Germline V gives CDR1 MGHRA, CDR2 YSYEKL. V lost 4 bases and J lost 0, with 10 bases in between. The CDR3 contains 14 residues.

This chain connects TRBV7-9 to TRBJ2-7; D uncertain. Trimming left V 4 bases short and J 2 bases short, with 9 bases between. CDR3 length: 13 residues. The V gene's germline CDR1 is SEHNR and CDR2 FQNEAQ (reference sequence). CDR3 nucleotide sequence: TGTGCCAGCAGCTCTACTGAGACCTACGAGCAGTACTTC. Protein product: CASSSTETYEQYF.

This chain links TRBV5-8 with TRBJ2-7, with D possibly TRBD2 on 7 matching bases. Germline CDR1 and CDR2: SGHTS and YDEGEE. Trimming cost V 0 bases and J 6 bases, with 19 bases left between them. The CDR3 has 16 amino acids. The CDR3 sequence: CASSLGVRGAAAEQYF. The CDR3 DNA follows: TGTGCCAGCAGCTTGGGGGTCCGGGGGGCTGCGGCCGAGCAGTACTTC.

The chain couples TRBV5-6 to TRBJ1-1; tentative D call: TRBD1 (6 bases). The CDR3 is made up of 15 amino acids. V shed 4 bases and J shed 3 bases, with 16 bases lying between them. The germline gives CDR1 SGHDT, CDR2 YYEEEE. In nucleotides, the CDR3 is TGTGCCAGCAGCCAGGCCCGGGGGGCGGACACTGAAGCTTTCTTT. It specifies CASSQARGADTEAFF.

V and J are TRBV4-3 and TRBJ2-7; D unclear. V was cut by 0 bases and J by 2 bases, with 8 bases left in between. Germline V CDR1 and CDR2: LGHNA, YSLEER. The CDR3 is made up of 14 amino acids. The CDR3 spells CASSQDLVPYEQYF. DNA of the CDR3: TGCGCCAGCAGCCAAGACTTAGTTCCCTACGAGCAGTACTTC.

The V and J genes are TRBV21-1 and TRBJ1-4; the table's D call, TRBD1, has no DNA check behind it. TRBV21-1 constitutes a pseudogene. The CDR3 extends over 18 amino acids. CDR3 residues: CASSNPRDRGRLNEKLFF. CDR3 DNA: TGTGCCAGCAGCAACCCCCGGGACAGGGGGCGGTTGAATGAAAAACTGTTTTTT.

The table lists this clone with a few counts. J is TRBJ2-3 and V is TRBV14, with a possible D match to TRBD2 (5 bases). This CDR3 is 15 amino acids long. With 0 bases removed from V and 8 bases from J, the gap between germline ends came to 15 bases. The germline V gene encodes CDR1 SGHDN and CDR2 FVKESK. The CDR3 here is CASSQDLASWGTQYF. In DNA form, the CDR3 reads TGTGCCAGCAGCCAAGATCTGGCTAGCTGGGGTACGCAGTATTTT. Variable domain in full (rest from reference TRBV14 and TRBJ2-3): EAGVTQFPSHSVIEKGQTVTLRCDPISGHDNLYWYRRVMGKEIKFLLHFVKESKQDESGMPNNRFLAERTGGTYSTLKVQPAELEDSGVYFCASSQDLASWGTQYFGPGTRLTVL.

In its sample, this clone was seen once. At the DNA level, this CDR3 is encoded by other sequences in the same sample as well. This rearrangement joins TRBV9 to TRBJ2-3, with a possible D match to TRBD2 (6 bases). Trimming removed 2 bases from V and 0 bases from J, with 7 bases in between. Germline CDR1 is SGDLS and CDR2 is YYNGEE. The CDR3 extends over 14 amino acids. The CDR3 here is CASSVSGSTDTQYF. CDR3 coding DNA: TGTGCCAGCAGCGTCAGCGGGAGCACAGATACGCAGTATTTT.

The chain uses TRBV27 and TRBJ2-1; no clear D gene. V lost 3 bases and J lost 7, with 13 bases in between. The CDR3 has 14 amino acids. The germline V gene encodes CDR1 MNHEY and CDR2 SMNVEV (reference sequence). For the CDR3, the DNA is TGTGCCAGCAGTTTCCCGGAGCTGAAAAATGAGCAGTTCTTC. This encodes CASSFPELKNEQFF.